This T cell receptor beta chain came from a study of Ad26.COV2.S vaccination and SARS-CoV-2 variants (dated by TCRdb to the early 2020s). With respect to the entire study: Vaccine-arm donors came from COV1001, a multicentre, randomized, double-blind, placebo-controlled phase I-IIa trial of Ad26.COV2.S in healthy adults. Ad26.COV2.S was administered intramuscularly at a dose of 5x10^10 or 1x10^11 viral particles, either as one shot or as two shots given 56 days apart. The specificity and breadth of SARS-CoV-2-reactive T cell receptors after Ad26.COV2.S vaccination were assessed by TCRbeta repertoire sequencing. The TCR-sequenced set comprised approximately 32 samples: some 20 Ad26.COV2.S vaccine recipients, 5 placebo recipients and 8 SARS-CoV-2 convalescent individuals. Trial participants were randomized into five groups of five, in which low-dose or high-dose Ad26.COV2.S was given once or twice, or placebo was given on both occasions. Throughout the experiments and outcome assessment, investigators stayed blinded to trial group allocation.

The immunoSEQ Assay was the method used to sequence TCRbeta CDR3 regions. After extraction, genomic DNA underwent amplification by bias-controlled multiplex PCR, followed by high-throughput sequencing. For the original study's pipeline: To quantify the absolute abundance of each unique TCRbeta CDR3 region, sequences were collapsed and filtered. T cell fraction was estimated by normalizing TCRbeta template counts to usable DNA, which was measured by amplifying reference genes present in all nucleated cells. Repertoire TCRs were annotated as SARS-CoV-2-specific by exact matching of V gene, CDR3 amino acid sequence and J gene to a known reactive TCR set. The reference SARS-CoV-2 TCR set came from MIRA and was filtered for enrichment in COVID-19-positive ImmuneCODE repertoires, removing public or cross-reactive TCRs. Using the MIRA antigens, annotated TCRs were further analysed by specific ORF or by position within an ORF. Depth was the summed frequency of annotated unique rearrangements, while breadth was defined as annotated unique rearrangements over total unique productive rearrangements. Group comparisons of TCR breadth used two-sided Wilcoxon rank-sum tests. TCRdb took over this immuneACCESS table, retaining in-frame rearrangements with V and J assigned. Such tables are incomplete; in checked studies, under half of the missing clones stem from an unresolved V gene, and the remainder is unexplained. V and J calls and clone size follow that table, whereas D and trimming were derived from the DNA. In this sample the table shows about 680,000 clones, 70% to 90% of which occur a single time. The ten most abundant clones make up about 1.5% of the sample.

In regard to this clone: This clone's antigen is unknown. No base qualities exist here, and no much larger clone lies one base off it.

Study-wide conclusions, independent of this receptor: After vaccination, spike-specific CD8+ and CD4+ T cell responses were reported to show substantial breadth. The study was not powered to compare responses between vaccine doses or regimens. Higher spike-specific TCR breadth was observed in Ad26.COV2.S recipients than in placebo recipients (P = 0.0014). Vaccine and placebo recipients had comparable non-spike TCR breadth, which fits with the vaccine containing only spike. The authors noted that the TCR breadth and depth analyses may have underestimated total T cell responses.

In light of the paper, this sample's treatment or condition label describes: about 20 received Ad26.COV2.S at low or high dose, single or two shots; several received placebo; per-sample allocation not given. Repertoires of vaccine and placebo recipients were sequenced from samples collected on day 63 after the first injection. Between 29 July and 7 August 2020, Cohort 1b enrolled about two dozen adults aged 18-55 years at one site in Boston, USA. Ad26.COV2.S was a replication-incompetent adenovirus type 26 vector expressing a prefusion-stabilized SARS-CoV-2 spike protein from the original Wuhan strain. The CDR3, cysteine through phenylalanine, is 13 amino acids long. The DNA shown is the 39-base CDR3, in frame from base 1. V sheds 2 bases and J sheds 9 bases, leaving 11 bases between their ends. Sequences GTSNPN (CDR1) and SVGIG (CDR2) are obtained from the germline V gene (reference sequence).

Sequences were derived from peripheral blood, sampled in a trial of Ad26.COV2.S vaccine versus placebo. The chain was built from TRBV30 and TRBJ1-6; TRBD1 could be the D gene, as 6 bases match. The clonotype comes from a person aged 18 to 59 who received the Ad26.COV2.S COVID-19 vaccine or a placebo. The CDR3 reads as follows: CAWSLGASSPLHF. The DNA sequence is as follows: TGTGCCTGGAGTCTGGGGGCCAGTTCACCCCTCCACTTT.